The 27 T cell receptor beta chains in this list originate from one sample, sequenced in a study of regulatory T cells in long-lasting Graves disease. Time point defined: newly diagnosed GD, antithyroid drugs for less than 3 months. Preparation of the TCR library used RNA extracted from PBMCs. In building TCR beta libraries, iRepertoire HTBI primers were used together with Arm-PCR of CDR3 regions. A single record per CDR3 protein comes from TCRdb applying MiXCR to the multiplex PCR reads. The profile covers 400,000 to 550,000 distinct CDR3 sequences, with around 15% appearing a single time and around 10% taken by the ten largest. A further study also used this sample, focusing on T cells in Graves' hyperthyroidism and ophthalmopathy.

The sequencing used peripheral blood mononuclear cells (PBMCs), collected at new diagnosis, from a patient treated with antithyroid drugs. These receptors came from a woman younger than 45 with Graves disease.

This clonotype was observed a few times. The chain links TRBV6-1 to TRBJ1-2; D is unclear. The CDR3 spans 15 residues. V was clipped by 2 bases and J by 0 bases, with 10 bases between them. Germline V lookup: CDR1 MNHNS, CDR2 SASEGT. The CDR3 reads CASSELAKTNYGYTF. CDR3 DNA: TGTGCCAGCAGTGAATTGGCAAAAACTAACTATGGCTACACCTTC.

Remarks on this clonotype: One end of the junction varies from germline; a read error may be responsible. The CDR3 DNA reads TGCGCCAGCAGCAGGGACAGGGCGAACACTGAAGATTTCTTT. Protein product: CASSRDRANTEDFF. The rearrangement joins TRBV5-1 to TRBJ1-1, with 9 bases that match TRBD1. Germline CDR1 is SGHRS and CDR2 is YFSETQ. This CDR3 spans 14 amino acids.

This clonotype was seen many times. The chain employs TRBV2 and TRBJ2-5; a possible D gene is TRBD1 (6 bases). This CDR3 comprises 15 residues. CDR1 SNHLY and CDR2 FYNNEI come from the germline V gene. V shed 8 bases and J shed 3 bases, with 19 bases lying between them. As DNA, the CDR3 is TGTGCCAGCCCACGGGTAGGGGGAGTGAAAGAGACCCAGTACTTC. Translating gives CASPRVGGVKETQYF. Looking up the rest from reference TRBV2 and TRBJ2-5 gives the full variable domain: EPEVTQTPSHQVTQMGQEVILRCVPISNHLYFYWYRQILGQKVEFLVSFYNNEISEKSEIFDDQFSVERPDGSNFTLKIRSTKLEDSAMYFCASPRVGGVKETQYFGPGTRLLVL.

The rearrangement links TRBV29-1 to TRBJ2-1; 7 bases align to TRBD2. Germline CDR1 and CDR2: SQVTM and ANQGSEA. Unmatched junction bases numbered 7, after V lost 8 bases and J lost 3 bases. This CDR3 contains 13 residues. The CDR3 nucleotides are TGCAGCCATTCTAGCGGAAGCTACAATGAGCAGTTCTTC. It codes for CSHSSGSYNEQFF.

This clonotype has only one observation. The rearrangement uses TRBV14 and TRBJ2-3, with 7 positions matching TRBD2. The junction had 6 bases not matched to a gene; V was cut back by 0 bases and J by 0 bases. CDR3 length: 17 residues. CDR1 SGHDN and CDR2 FVKESK come from the germline V gene. The CDR3 spells CASSQDVGGTSTDTQYF. The CDR3 bases are TGTGCCAGCAGCCAAGATGTCGGGGGGACTAGCACAGATACGCAGTATTTT.

This clonotype was observed a few times. The CDR3 here is CSAKGTATTYNSPLHF. The CDR3 DNA sequence: TGCAGTGCCAAAGGGACGGCAACGACATATAATTCACCCCTCCACTTT. The V gene is TRBV20-1, the J gene TRBJ1-6, with a possible D match to TRBD1 (5 bases). The germline CDR1 and CDR2 sequences are DFQATT and SNEGSKA (reference sequence). Deletions cut 6 bases from V and 4 bases from J, with 19 bases between. The CDR3 covers 16 residues.

This clonotype was counted many times. The J gene is TRBJ2-5, the V gene TRBV5-1; D unclear. V was trimmed by 1 base and J by 4 bases, leaving 8 bases between them. Germline CDR1 is SGHRS and CDR2 is YFSETQ. This CDR3 comprises 13 residues. CDR3 sequence reads: CASSLTMGETQYF. Written as DNA, the CDR3 is TGCGCCAGCAGCTTGACCATGGGAGAGACCCAGTACTTC.

A few counts support this clonotype. The V gene is TRBV6-1, the J gene TRBJ1-4; D not resolved. The V gene's germline CDR1 is MNHNS and CDR2 SASEGT. V was shortened by 6 bases and J by 0 bases, with 8 bases between the two germline ends. This CDR3 has 14 amino acids. CDR3 sequence: CASSSAATNEKLFF. The CDR3 DNA reads TGTGCCAGCAGCTCAGCGGCAACTAATGAAAAACTGTTTTTT.

This clonotype was observed a few times. This chain uses TRBV18 with TRBJ2-4; tentatively, D is TRBD2 (6 bases). This CDR3 comprises 12 residues. V lost 10 bases to trimming and J lost 5 bases, with 12 bases between them. Germline assignment: CDR1 KGHSH and CDR2 LQKENI. The CDR3 region has the DNA TGTGCCACCCAAGGGGAGGAAAACATTCAGTACTTC. Amino acid sequence: CATQGEENIQYF.

The sample holds many counts of this clonotype. CDR3 bases: TGCAGTGTCAGGGGGACAGCGAACACTGAAGCTTTCTTT. The encoded protein is CSVRGTANTEAFF. J is TRBJ1-1 and V is TRBV20-1, with 7 nucleotides matching TRBD1. There are 13 residues in the CDR3. V gave up 7 bases and J gave up 1 base; unmatched junction bases: 6. Germline lookup yields CDR1 DFQATT and CDR2 SNEGSKA (reference sequence).

This clonotype was observed at least ten times. The gene calls are TRBV4-1 and TRBJ2-7; 10 bases are a match to TRBD2. The CDR3 extends over 16 amino acids. In germline, CDR1 is MGHRA, CDR2 YSYEKL. Trimming at V came to 5 bases and at J to 3 bases, leaving 10 bases not matched to a gene. The CDR3 region is CASSNRRTSGIYEQYF. DNA of the CDR3: TGCGCCAGCAGCAATCGAAGGACTAGCGGAATCTACGAGCAGTACTTC.

The V gene is TRBV6-1, the J gene TRBJ1-2; tentative D call: TRBD1 (5 bases). The CDR3 contains 15 residues. Germline CDR1 MNHNS, CDR2 SASEGT. Trimming pared 6 bases from V and 2 bases from J, leaving 16 bases between. CDR3 sequence: CASSHLGQGNYGYTF. In nucleotides, the CDR3 is TGTGCCAGCAGCCACCTCGGGCAGGGCAACTATGGCTACACCTTC.

At least ten counts were recorded for this clonotype. Here the CDR3 reads CASSLVRFGQYF. Here the CDR3 DNA reads TGTGCCAGCAGTTTGGTAAGATTTGGGCAGTACTTC. V and J are TRBV28 and TRBJ2-7; D unresolved. V was pared by 3 bases and J by 9 bases, with 12 bases between. Germline V gene data show CDR1 as MDHEN and CDR2 as SYDVKM. The CDR3 covers 12 residues.

This clonotype came up many times. The gene calls are TRBV28 and TRBJ2-5; maybe TRBD2 (5 bases). Germline CDR1 and CDR2: MDHEN and SYDVKM. Trimming cost V 3 bases and J 1 base, with 15 bases left between them. CDR3 length equals 16 residues. The CDR3 loop is CASSLYGADSQETQYF. As DNA, the CDR3 is TGTGCCAGCAGTTTGTACGGAGCGGACTCCCAAGAGACCCAGTACTTC.

A few counts support this clonotype. The chain uses TRBV19 and TRBJ1-5, with D possibly matching TRBD1 (5 bases). V lost 9 bases and J 2 bases, leaving 17 bases between the germline ends. Germline V gene data show CDR1 as LNHDA and CDR2 as SQIVND (reference sequence). The CDR3 is 15 residues long. This chain's CDR3 is CASSLGHPGNQPQHF. In DNA form, the CDR3 reads TGTGCCAGCAGCTTAGGACATCCGGGCAATCAGCCCCAGCATTTT.

This clonotype occurred a few times. This rearrangement joins TRBV4-3 to TRBJ2-7; the D gene is possibly TRBD2 (6 bases). This CDR3 region has 14 residues. From germline, CDR1 is LGHNA and CDR2 YSLEER. V was cut by 2 bases and J by 4 bases, with 12 bases left in between. The DNA of the CDR3 is TGCGCCAGCAGCCAATACGGGAGTGGTTACGAGCAGTACTTC. It is translated as CASSQYGSGYEQYF.

This clonotype has ten or more counts. CDR3 DNA sequence: TGCGCCAGCTCGGGAGGGGAGGGGAAGCCCCAGCATTTT. This codes for CASSGGEGKPQHF. The chain couples TRBV5-1 to TRBJ1-5; D perhaps matches TRBD1 (5 bases). This CDR3 is 13 amino acids long. V lost 7 bases and J lost 8, with 16 bases in between. The germline V gene has CDR1 SGHRS and CDR2 YFSETQ.

V and J are TRBV29-1 and TRBJ2-1, with 13 positions matching TRBD2. Looked up from germline, CDR1 is SQVTM and CDR2 is ANQGSEA. The CDR3 totals 16 residues. This CDR3 is CSAGGTSGNSYNEQFF. CDR3 bases: TGCAGTGCCGGGGGGACTAGCGGGAACTCCTACAATGAGCAGTTCTTC.

This clonotype has ten or more counts. The chain recombines TRBV5-1 with TRBJ2-7; tentatively, D is TRBD1 (5 bases). Trimming took off 2 bases at V and 2 bases at J, with 11 bases between the two ends. Germline assignment: CDR1 SGHRS and CDR2 YFSETQ. The CDR3 covers 14 residues. CDR3 nucleotide sequence: TGCGCCAGCAGCTTAAAGGACAAGACCTACGAGCAGTACTTC. This translates into CASSLKDKTYEQYF.

Turning to this clonotype: A much larger clone lies one base from this, so it may be a read error. The V call is TRBV28, the J call TRBJ2-7, with D perhaps assigned TRBD1 or TRBD2 (5 bases each). CDR1 is MDHEN and CDR2 is SYDVKM in the germline V gene. CDR3 length: 15 amino acids. Trimming pared 3 bases from V and 7 bases from J, leaving 19 bases between. This chain's CDR3 is CASSFRRGTYNEQYF. The CDR3 DNA is TGTGCCAGCAGTTTTCGGCGAGGGACCTACAATGAGCAGTACTTC. The entire variable domain, with the rest obtained from reference TRBV28 and TRBJ2-7, is as follows: DVKVTQSSRYLVKRTGEKVFLECVQDMDHENMFWYRQDPGLGLRLIYFSYDVKMKEKGDIPEGYSVSREKKERFSLILESASTNQTSMYLCASSFRRGTYNEQYFGPGTRLTVT.

V is TRBV6-5 and J is TRBJ2-3; D is uncertain. Germline V lookup: CDR1 MNHEY, CDR2 SVGAGI. CDR3 size: 13 residues. The V and J ends lost 0 bases and 8 bases respectively, with 9 bases between them. Here the CDR3 DNA reads TGTGCCAGCAGTTACTCATCCAGTCCTACGCAGTATTTT. Translating gives CASSYSSSPTQYF.

Ten or more counts support this clonotype. This chain connects TRBV20-1 to TRBJ2-5; a possible D gene is TRBD2 (6 bases). V was pared by 6 bases and J by 3 bases, with 11 bases between. Germline V gene data show CDR1 as DFQATT and CDR2 as SNEGSKA (reference sequence). The CDR3 runs 12 residues. The CDR3 spells CSAKLAEETQYF. CDR3 coding DNA: TGCAGTGCCAAACTAGCAGAAGAGACCCAGTACTTC.

This clonotype was counted at least ten times. The chain combines TRBV7-2 with TRBJ1-2, with D perhaps TRBD1 (6 bases). This CDR3 has 15 residues. The V gene lost 4 bases and the J gene lost 0 bases, with 12 bases spanning the gap. The germline CDR1 and CDR2 sequences are SGHTA and FQGNSA. The CDR3 coding sequence is TGTGCCAGCAGCTCTGTAAGGGGGGCTAACTATGGCTACACCTTC. It codes for CASSSVRGANYGYTF.

Comments on this clonotype: This may be a read error, as it is one base from a much larger clone. This chain joins TRBV5-4 and TRBJ2-1, with 11 nucleotides matching TRBD2. The junction had 10 bases not matched to a gene; V was cut back by 5 bases and J by 12 bases. CDR3 length equals 14 residues. Per the germline V gene, CDR1 is SGHNT and CDR2 is YYREEE (reference sequence). The CDR3 DNA sequence: TGTGCCAGCAGTCATAGCGGGAGGGCTCAGGGGCAGTTCTTC. This gives the protein CASSHSGRAQGQFF.

The chain joins TRBV19 to TRBJ2-1; 12 positions match TRBD2. The CDR3 spans 15 residues. After removal of 2 bases from V and 10 bases from J, the junction contained 6 bases not matched to a gene. The germline gives CDR1 LNHDA, CDR2 SQIVND (reference sequence). CDR3 nucleotide sequence: TGTGCCAGTAGTATAACTAGCGGGAGGAGTGGCGAGCAGTTCTTC. Amino acid sequence: CASSITSGRSGEQFF.

This clonotype was observed at least ten times. V is TRBV28 and J is TRBJ2-3; 11 bases line up with TRBD2. The CDR3 length is 14 residues. Trimming removed 8 bases from V and 5 bases from J; junction bases left unmatched: 6. Germline V gene data show CDR1 as MDHEN and CDR2 as SYDVKM. The CDR3 region has the DNA TGTGCCAGCTTACGGCTAGCGGGAGGAGATACGCAGTATTTT. This codes for CASLRLAGGDTQYF. The whole variable domain, remainder taken from reference TRBV28 and TRBJ2-3, is DVKVTQSSRYLVKRTGEKVFLECVQDMDHENMFWYRQDPGLGLRLIYFSYDVKMKEKGDIPEGYSVSREKKERFSLILESASTNQTSMYLCASLRLAGGDTQYFGPGTRLTVL.

There are a few counts of this clonotype. The J gene is TRBJ1-4, the V gene TRBV7-9; 9 bases align to TRBD1. The CDR3 is 15 residues long. Germline CDR1 is SEHNR and CDR2 is FQNEAQ (reference sequence). Unmatched junction bases numbered 9, after V lost 7 bases and J lost 6 bases. CDR3 nucleotide sequence: TGTGCCAGCACCCCATACCGGGACAGGGATGAAAAACTGTTTTTT. The encoded protein is CASTPYRDRDEKLFF. Looking up the rest from reference TRBV7-9 and TRBJ1-4 gives the full variable domain: DTGVSQNPRHKITKRGQNVTFRCDPISEHNRLYWYRQTLGQGPEFLTYFQNEAQLEKSRLLSDRFSAERPKGSFSTLEIQRTEQGDSAMYLCASTPYRDRDEKLFFGSGTQLSVL.